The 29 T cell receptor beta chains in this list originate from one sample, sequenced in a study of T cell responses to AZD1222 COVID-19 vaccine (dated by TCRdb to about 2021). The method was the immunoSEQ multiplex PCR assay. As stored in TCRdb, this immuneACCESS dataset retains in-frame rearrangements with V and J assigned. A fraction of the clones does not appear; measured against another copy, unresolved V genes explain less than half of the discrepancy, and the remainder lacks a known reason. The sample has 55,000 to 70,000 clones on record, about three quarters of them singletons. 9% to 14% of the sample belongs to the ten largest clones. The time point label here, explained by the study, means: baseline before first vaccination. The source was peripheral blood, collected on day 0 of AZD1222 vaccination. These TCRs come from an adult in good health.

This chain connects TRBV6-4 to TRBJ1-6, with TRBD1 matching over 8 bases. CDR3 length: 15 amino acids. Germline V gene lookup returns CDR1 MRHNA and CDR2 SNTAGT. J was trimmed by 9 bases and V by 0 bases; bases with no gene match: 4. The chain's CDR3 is CASSDSQGARSPLHF. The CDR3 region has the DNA TGTGCCAGCAGTGACTCCCAGGGGGCACGTTCACCCCTCCACTTT.

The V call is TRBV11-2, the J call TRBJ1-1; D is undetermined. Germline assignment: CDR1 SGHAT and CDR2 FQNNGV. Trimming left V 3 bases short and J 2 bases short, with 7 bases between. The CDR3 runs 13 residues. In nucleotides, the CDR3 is TGTGCCAGCAGCTTGGGGTCTAACACTGAAGCTTTCTTT. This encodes CASSLGSNTEAFF.

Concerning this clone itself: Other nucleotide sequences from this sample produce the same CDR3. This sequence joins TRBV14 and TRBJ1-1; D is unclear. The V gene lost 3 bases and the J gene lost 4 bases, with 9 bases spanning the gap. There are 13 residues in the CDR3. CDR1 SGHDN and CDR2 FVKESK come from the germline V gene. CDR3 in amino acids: CASSQIQSTEAFF. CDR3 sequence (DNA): TGTGCCAGCAGCCAGATACAATCCACTGAAGCTTTCTTT.

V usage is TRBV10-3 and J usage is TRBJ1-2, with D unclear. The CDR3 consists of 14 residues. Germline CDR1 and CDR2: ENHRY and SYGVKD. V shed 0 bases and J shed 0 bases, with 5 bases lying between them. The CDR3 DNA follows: TGTGCCATCAGTGAGTCAACGGCTAACTATGGCTACACCTTC. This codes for CAISESTANYGYTF.

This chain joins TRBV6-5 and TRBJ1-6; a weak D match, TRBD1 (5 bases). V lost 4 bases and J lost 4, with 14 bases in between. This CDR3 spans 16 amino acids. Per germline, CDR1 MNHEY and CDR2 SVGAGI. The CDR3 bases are TGTGCCAGCAGTTTGGCAGGGTTTAATTATAATTCACCCCTCCACTTT. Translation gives CASSLAGFNYNSPLHF.

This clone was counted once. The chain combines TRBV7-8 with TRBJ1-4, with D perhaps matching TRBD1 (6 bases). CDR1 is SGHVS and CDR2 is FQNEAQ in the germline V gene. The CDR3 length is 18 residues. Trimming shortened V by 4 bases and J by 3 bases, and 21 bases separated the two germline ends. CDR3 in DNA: TGTGCCAGCAGCTCTTTCAGGGGAACGGGTAGCGCTAATGAAAAACTGTTTTTT. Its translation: CASSSFRGTGSANEKLFF.

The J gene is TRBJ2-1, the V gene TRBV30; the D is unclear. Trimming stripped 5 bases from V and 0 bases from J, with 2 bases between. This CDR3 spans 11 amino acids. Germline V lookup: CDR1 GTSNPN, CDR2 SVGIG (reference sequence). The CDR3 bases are TGTGCCTGGCACTCCTACAATGAGCAGTTCTTC. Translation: CAWHSYNEQFF. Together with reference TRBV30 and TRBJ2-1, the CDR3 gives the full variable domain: SQTIHQWPATLVQPVGSPLSLECTVEGTSNPNLYWYRQAAGRGLQLLFYSVGIGQISSEVPQNLSASRPQDRQFILSSKKLLLSDSGFYLCAWHSYNEQFFGPGTRLTVL.

DNA for the CDR3: TGTGCCATCAGGGGGGAGGGTTACAATCAGCCCCAGCATTTT. Translation: CAIRGEGYNQPQHF. The V call is TRBV10-3, the J call TRBJ1-5; D is possibly TRBD1 (5 bases). Looked up from germline, CDR1 is ENHRY and CDR2 is SYGVKD. The CDR3 extends over 14 amino acids. Trimming removed 6 bases at V and 3 bases at J, with 12 bases between.

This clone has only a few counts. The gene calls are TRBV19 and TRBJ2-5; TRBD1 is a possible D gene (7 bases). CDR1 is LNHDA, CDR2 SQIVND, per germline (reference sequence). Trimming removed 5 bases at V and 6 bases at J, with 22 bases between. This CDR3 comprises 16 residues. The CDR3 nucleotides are TGTGCCAGTAGTTCAGGGGGGCGCGGCCGGCGAAAGACCCAGTACTTC. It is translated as CASSSGGRGRRKTQYF.

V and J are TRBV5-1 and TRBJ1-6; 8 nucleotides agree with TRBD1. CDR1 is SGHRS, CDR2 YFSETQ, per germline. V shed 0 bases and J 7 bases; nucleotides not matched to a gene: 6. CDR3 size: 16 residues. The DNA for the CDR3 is TGCGCCAGCAGCTTGGAGACCGGGACAGGAAATTCACCCCTCCACTTT. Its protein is CASSLETGTGNSPLHF.

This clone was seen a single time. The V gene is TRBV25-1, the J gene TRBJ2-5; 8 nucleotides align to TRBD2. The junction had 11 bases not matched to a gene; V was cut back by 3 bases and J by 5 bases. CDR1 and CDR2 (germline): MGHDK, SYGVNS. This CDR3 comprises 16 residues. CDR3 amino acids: CASSDLRGGGGETQYF. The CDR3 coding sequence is TGTGCCAGCAGTGACCTTCGGGGGGGAGGAGGGGAGACCCAGTACTTC.

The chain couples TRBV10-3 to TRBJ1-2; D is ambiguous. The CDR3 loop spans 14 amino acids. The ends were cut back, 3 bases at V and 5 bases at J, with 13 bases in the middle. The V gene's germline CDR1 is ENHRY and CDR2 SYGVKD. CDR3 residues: CAISEHEEDYGYTF. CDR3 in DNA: TGTGCCATCAGTGAACACGAAGAGGATTATGGCTACACCTTC.

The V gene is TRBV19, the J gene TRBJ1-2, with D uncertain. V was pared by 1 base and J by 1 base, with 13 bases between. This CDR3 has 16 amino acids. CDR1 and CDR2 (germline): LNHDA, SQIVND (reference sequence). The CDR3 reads CASSIAGRVYNYGYTF. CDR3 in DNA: TGTGCCAGTAGTATAGCTGGAAGGGTGTATAACTATGGCTACACCTTC.

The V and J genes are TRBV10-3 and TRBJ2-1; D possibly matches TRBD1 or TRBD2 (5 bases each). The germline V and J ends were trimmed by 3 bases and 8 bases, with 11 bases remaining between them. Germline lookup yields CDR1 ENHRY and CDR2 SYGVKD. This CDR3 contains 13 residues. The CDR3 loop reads CAISDRGADEQFF. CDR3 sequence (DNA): TGTGCCATCAGTGACCGGGGCGCGGATGAGCAGTTCTTC.

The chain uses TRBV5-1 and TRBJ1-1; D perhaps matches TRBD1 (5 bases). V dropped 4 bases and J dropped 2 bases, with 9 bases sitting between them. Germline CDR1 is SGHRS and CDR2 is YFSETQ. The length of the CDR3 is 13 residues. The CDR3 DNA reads TGCGCCAGCAGCCGGGACGGTAACACTGAAGCTTTCTTT. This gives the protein CASSRDGNTEAFF.

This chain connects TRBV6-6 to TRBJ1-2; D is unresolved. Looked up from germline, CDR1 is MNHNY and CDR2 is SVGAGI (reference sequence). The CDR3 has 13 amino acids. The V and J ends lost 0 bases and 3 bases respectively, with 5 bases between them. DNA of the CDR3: TGTGCCAGCAGTTACTCGAGCGACTATGGCTACACCTTC. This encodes CASSYSSDYGYTF.

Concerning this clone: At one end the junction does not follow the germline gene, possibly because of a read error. The CDR3 bases are TGTGCTAGCAGTAAGGGACTAGCGGGGGCGTCTGAGCAGTTCTTC. Protein: CASSKGLAGASEQFF. The rearrangement uses TRBV7-7 and TRBJ2-1; 14 positions match TRBD2. Per the germline V gene, CDR1 is SSHAT and CDR2 is FNYEAQ (reference sequence). The CDR3 extends over 15 amino acids.

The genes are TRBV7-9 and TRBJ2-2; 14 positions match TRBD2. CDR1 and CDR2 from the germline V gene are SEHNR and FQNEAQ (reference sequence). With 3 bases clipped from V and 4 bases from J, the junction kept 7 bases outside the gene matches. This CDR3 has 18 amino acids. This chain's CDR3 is CASSFRGLAGALTGELFF. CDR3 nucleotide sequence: TGTGCCAGCAGCTTTCGGGGACTAGCGGGGGCACTCACCGGGGAGCTGTTTTTT.

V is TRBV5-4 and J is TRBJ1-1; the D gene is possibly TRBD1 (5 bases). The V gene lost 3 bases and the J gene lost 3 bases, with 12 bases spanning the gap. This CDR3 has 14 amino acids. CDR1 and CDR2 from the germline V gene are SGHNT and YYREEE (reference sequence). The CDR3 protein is CASSSGTLYTEAFF. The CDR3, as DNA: TGTGCCAGCAGCTCAGGGACTTTATACACTGAAGCTTTCTTT.

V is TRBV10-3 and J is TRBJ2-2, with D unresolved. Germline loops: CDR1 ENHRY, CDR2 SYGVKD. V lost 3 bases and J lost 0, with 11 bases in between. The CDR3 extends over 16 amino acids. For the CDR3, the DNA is TGTGCCATCAGTGATGGCGGAGACGCGAACACCGGGGAGCTGTTTTTT. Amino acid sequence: CAISDGGDANTGELFF.

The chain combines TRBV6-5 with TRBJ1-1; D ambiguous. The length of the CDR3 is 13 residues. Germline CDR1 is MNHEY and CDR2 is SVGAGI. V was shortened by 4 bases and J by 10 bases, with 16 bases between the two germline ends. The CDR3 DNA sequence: TGTGCCAGCAGTTCAGGCTGGTGGGATGTAGCTTTCTTT. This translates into CASSSGWWDVAFF.

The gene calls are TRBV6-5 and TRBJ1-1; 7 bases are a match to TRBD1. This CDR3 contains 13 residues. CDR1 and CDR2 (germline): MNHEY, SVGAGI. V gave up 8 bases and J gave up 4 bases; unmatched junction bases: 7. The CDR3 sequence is CASHVSGGTEAFF. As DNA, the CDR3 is TGTGCCAGCCACGTTTCAGGGGGCACTGAAGCTTTCTTT.

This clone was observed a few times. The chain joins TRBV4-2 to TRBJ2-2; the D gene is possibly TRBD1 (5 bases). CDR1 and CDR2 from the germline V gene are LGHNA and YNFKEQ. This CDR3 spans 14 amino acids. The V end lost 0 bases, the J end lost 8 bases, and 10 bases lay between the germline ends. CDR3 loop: CASSQEGWTGELFF. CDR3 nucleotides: TGTGCCAGCAGCCAAGAGGGCTGGACAGGGGAGCTGTTTTTT.

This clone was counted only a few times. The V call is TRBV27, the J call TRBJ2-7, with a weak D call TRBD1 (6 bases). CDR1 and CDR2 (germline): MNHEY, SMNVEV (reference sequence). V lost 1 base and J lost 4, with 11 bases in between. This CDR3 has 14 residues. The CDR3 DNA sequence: TGTGCCAGCAGTTTATTCCAGGGGCGGTACGAGCAGTACTTC. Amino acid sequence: CASSLFQGRYEQYF.

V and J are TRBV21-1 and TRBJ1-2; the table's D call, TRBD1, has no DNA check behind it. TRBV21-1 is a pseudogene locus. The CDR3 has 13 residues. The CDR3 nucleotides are TGTGCCAGCCATAGGGGGCGGGTCTATGGCTACACCTTC. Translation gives CASHRGRVYGYTF.

The DNA of the CDR3 is TGTGCCAGCAGTGAAGGAGACAGGTATCGATTTCAGCCCCAGCATTTT. Encoded protein: CASSEGDRYRFQPQHF. This chain links TRBV6-1 with TRBJ1-5; D is perhaps TRBD1 (6 bases). Germline loops: CDR1 MNHNS, CDR2 SASEGT. The CDR3 is 16 residues long. The V gene lost 1 base and the J gene lost 6 bases, with 16 bases spanning the gap.

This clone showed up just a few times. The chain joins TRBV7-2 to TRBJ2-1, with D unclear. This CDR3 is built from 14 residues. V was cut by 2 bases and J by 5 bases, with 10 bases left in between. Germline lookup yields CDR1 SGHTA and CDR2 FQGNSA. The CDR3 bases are TGTGCCAGCAGCTTATTGTTACTAAACAATGAGCAGTTCTTC. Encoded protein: CASSLLLLNNEQFF.

The CDR3 nucleotides read TGTGCCAGCAGCTCGGGGGACAGTTATTCACCCCTCCACTTT. Protein sequence: CASSSGDSYSPLHF. The rearrangement links TRBV11-2 to TRBJ1-6; 7 bases are shared with TRBD1. The CDR3 is 14 residues long. Germline V lookup: CDR1 SGHAT, CDR2 FQNNGV. V trimming: 4 bases; J trimming: 8 bases; junction bases outside the gene matches: 5.

The CDR3 here is CASLAEKGRNTEAFF. CDR3 DNA: TGTGCCAGCCTCGCGGAAAAGGGGAGGAACACTGAAGCTTTCTTT. The genes are TRBV2 and TRBJ1-1; D perhaps matches TRBD1 (5 bases). Trimming removed 8 bases at V and 1 base at J, with 17 bases between. CDR3 size: 15 residues. Germline values: CDR1 SNHLY, CDR2 FYNNEI.